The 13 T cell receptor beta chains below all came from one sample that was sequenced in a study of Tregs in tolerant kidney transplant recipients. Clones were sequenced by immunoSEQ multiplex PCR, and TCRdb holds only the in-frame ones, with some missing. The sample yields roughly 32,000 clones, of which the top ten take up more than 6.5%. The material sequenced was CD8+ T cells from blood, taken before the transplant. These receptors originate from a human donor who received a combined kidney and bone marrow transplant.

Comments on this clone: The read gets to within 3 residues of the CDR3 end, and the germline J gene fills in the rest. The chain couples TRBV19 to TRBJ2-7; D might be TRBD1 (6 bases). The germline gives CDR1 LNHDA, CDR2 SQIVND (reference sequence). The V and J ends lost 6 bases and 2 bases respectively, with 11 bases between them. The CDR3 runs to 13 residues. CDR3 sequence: CASSPGATYEQYF. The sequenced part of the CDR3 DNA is TGTGCCAGTAGCCCAGGGGCCACCTACGAG.

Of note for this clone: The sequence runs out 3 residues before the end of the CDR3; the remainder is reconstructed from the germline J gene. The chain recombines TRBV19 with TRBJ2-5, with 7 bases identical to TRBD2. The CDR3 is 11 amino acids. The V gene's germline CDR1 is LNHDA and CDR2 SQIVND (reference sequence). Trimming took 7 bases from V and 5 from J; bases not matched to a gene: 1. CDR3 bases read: TGTGCCAGTATCGGGGGGGAGACC. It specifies CASIGGET. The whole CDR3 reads CASIGGETQYF.

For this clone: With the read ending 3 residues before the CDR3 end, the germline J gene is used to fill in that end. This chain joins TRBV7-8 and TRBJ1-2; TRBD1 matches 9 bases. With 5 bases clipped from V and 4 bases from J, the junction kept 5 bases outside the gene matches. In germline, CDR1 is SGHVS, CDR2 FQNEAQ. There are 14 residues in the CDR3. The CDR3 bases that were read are TGTGCCAGCAGCCCGACAGGGGGGAGCTATGGC. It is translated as CASSPTGGSYG. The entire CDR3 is CASSPTGGSYGYTF.

The CDR3 sequence: CASSSQWKGRPSGASGANVLTF. Partial CDR3 DNA: TGTGCCAGCAGCTCCCAGTGGAAGGGTCGGCCTAGCGGAGCGTCTGGGGCCAACGTC. The V gene is TRBV7-1, the J gene TRBJ2-6; 7 bases match TRBD2. The CDR3 extends 3 residues past the end of the read, so its final part is completed from the germline J gene. TRBV7-1 is identified as an open reading frame with a role that is uncertain. The CDR3 consists of 22 residues. Unmatched junction bases numbered 21, after V lost 3 bases and J lost 1 base.

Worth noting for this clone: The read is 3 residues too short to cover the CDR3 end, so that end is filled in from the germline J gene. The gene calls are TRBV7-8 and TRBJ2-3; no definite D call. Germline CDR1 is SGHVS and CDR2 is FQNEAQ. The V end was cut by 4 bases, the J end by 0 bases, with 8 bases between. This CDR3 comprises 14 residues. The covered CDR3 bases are TGTGCCAGCAGCTCGACAAAAAGCACAGATACG. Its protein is CASSSTKSTDT. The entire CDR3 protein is CASSSTKSTDTQYF.

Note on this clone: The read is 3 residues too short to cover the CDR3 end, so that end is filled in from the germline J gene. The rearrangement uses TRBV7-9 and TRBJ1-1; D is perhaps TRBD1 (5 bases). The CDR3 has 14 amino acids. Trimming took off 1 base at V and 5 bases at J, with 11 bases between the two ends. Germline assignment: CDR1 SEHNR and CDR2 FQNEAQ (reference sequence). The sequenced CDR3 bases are TGTGCCAGCAGCTTAGGCGCCGGGGGAACTGAA. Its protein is CASSLGAGGTE. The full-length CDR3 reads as CASSLGAGGTEAFF.

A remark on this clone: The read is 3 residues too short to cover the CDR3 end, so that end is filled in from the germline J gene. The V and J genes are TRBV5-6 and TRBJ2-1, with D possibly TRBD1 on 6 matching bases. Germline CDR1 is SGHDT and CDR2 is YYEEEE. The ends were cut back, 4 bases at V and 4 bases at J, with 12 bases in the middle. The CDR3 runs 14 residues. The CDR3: CASSPTGQYNEQFF. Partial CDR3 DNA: TGTGCCAGCAGCCCGACCGGACAGTACAATGAG.

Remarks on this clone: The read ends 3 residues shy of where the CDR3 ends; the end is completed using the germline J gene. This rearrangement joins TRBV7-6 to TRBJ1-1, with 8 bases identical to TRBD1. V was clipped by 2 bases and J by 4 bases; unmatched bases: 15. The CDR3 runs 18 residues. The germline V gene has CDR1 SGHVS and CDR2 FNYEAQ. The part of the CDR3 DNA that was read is TGTGCCAGCAGCTTAATCGGCAGGGGGCGAAGTCGGAGCACTGAA. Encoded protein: CASSLIGRGRSRSTE. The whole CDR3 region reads CASSLIGRGRSRSTEAFF. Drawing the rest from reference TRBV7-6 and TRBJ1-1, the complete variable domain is GAGVSQSPRYKVTKRGQDVALRCDPISGHVSLYWYRQALGQGPEFLTYFNYEAQQDKSGLPNDRFSAERPEGSISTLTIQRTEQRDSAMYRCASSLIGRGRSRSTEAFFGQGTRLTVV.

CDR3 loop: CASSMKRAYEQYF. The CDR3 bases that were read are TGTGCCAGCAGCATGAAAAGGGCCTACGAG. This rearrangement joins TRBV7-9 to TRBJ2-7; D is unclear. The read ends 3 residues shy of where the CDR3 ends; the end is completed using the germline J gene. Trimming left V 5 bases short and J 2 bases short, with 10 bases between. In germline, CDR1 is SEHNR, CDR2 FQNEAQ (reference sequence). This CDR3 has 13 residues.

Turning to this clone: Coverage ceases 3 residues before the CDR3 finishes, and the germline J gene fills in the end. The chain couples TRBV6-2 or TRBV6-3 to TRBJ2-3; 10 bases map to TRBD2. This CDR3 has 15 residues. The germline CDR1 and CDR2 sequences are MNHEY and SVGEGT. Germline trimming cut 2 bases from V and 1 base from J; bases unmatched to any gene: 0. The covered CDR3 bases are TGTGCCAGCAGTTACCTAGCGGGGGGCACAGATACG. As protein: CASSYLAGGTDT. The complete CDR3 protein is CASSYLAGGTDTQYF.

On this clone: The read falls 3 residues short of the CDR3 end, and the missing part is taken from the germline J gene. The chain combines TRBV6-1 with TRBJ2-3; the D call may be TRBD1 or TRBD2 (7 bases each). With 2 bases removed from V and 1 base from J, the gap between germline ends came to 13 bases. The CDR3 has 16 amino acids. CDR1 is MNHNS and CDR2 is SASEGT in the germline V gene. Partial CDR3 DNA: TGTGCCAGCAGTGAATGGGAGGGGGCCGGCACAGATACG. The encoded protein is CASSEWEGAGTDT. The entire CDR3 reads CASSEWEGAGTDTQYF.

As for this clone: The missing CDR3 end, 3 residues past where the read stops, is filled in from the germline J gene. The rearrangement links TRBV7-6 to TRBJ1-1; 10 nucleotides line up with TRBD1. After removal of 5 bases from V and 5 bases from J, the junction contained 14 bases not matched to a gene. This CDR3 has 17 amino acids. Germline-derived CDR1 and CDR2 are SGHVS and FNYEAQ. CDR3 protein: CASSPPGTGAKRTEAFF. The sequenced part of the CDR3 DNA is TGTGCCAGCAGCCCCCCGGGGACAGGGGCCAAAAGGACTGAA.

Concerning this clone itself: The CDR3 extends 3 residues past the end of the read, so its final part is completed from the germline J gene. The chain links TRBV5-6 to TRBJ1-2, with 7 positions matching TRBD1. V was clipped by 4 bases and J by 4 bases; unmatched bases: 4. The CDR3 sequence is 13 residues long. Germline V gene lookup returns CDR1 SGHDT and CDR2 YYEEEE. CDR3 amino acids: CASSPGTVYGYTF. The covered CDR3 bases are TGTGCCAGCAGCCCCGGGACAGTCTATGGC.